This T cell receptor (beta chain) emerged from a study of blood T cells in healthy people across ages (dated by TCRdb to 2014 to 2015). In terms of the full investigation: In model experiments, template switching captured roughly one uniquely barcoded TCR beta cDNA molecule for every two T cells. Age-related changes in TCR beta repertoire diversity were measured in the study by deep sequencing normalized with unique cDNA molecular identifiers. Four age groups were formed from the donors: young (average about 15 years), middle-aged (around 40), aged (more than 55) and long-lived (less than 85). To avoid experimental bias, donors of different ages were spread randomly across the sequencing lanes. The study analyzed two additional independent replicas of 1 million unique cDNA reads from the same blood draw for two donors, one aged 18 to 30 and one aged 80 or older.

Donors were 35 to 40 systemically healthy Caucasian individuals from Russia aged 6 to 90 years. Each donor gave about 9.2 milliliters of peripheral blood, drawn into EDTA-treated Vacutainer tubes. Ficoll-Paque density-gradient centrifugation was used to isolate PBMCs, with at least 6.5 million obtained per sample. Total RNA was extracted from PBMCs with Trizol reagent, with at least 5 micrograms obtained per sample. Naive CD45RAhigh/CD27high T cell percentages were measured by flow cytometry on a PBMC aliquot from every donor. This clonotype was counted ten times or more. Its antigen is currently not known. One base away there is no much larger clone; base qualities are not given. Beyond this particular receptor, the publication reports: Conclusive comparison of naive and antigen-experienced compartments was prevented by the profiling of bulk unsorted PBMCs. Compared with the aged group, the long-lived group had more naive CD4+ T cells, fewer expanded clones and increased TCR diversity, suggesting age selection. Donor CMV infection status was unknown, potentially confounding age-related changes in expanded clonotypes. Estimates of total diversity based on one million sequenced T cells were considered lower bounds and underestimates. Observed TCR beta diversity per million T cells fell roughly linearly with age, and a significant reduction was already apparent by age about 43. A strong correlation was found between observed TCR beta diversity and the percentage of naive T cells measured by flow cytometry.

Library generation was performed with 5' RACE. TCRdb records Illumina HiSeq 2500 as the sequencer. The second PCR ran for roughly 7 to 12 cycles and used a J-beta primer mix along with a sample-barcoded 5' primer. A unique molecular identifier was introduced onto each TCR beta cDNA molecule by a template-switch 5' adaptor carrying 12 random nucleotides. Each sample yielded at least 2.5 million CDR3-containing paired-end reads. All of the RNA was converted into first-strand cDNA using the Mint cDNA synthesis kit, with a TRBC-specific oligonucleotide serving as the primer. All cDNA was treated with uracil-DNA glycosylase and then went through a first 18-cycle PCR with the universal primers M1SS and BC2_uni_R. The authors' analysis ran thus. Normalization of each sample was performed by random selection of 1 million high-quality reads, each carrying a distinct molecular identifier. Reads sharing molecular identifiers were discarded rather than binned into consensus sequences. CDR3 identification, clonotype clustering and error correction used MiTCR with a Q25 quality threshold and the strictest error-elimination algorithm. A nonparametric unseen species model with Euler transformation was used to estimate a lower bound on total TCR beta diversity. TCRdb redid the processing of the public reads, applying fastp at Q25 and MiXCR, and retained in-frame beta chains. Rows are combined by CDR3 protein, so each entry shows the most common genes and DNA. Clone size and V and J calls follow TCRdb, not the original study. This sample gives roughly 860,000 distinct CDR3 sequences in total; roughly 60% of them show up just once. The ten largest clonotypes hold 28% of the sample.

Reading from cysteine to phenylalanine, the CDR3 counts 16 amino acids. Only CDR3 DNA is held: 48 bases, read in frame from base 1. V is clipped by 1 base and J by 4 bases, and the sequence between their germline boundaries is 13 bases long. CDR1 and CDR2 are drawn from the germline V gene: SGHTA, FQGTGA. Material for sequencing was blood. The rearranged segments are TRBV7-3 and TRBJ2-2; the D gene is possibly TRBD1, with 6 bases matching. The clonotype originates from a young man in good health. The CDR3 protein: CASSLNRDLRTGELFF. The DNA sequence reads TGTGCCAGCAGCTTAAACAGGGATCTACGCACCGGGGAGCTGTTTTTT. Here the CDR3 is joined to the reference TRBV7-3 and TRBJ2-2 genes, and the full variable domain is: GAGVSQTPSNKVTEKGKYVELRCDPISGHTALYWYRQSLGQGPEFLIYFQGTGAADDSGLPNDRFFAVRPEGSVSTLKIQRTERGDSAVYLCASSLNRDLRTGELFFGEGSRLTVL.